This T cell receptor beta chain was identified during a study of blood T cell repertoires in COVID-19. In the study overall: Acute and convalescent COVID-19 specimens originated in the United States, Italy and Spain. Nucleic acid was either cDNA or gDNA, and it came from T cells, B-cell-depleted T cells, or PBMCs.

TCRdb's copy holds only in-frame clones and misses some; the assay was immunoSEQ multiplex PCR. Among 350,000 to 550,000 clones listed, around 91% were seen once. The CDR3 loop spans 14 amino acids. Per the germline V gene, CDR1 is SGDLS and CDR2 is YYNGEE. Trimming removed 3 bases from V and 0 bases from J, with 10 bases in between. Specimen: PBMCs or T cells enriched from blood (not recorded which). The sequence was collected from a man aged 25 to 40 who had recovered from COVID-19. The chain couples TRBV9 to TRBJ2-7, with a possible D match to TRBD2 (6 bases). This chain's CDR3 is CASSGGVSSYEQYF. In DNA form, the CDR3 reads TGTGCCAGCAGCGGCGGGGTTAGCTCCTACGAGCAGTACTTC.